This TCR beta chain was retrieved from a study of shared clonotypes between healthy human individuals. Original analysis: Filtering differed for immunoSEQ, which gave only junction sequences without quality scores. Assay: immunoSEQ multiplex PCR; the TCRdb copy retains only in-frame clones and omits some. The DNA gave D and trimming, while V, J and clone size come from that table. The sample lists roughly 500,000 clones; roughly 95% were seen once. For this clone: Antigen unknown.

Study-wide results and limits: It was anticipated that sequencing depth would influence how many clonotypes donors shared.

Trimming at V came to 4 bases and at J to 5 bases, leaving 7 bases not matched to a gene. Germline V gene lookup returns CDR1 SGHRS and CDR2 YFSETQ. The CDR3 runs 15 residues. Sequenced sample: naive CD4+ T cells sorted from blood. Sample subset: CD45RA+ positively selected. The chain uses TRBV5-1 and TRBJ2-3; 10 nucleotides match TRBD1. The TCR was taken from a woman between 25 and 40 years old in good health. Here the CDR3 DNA reads TGCGCCAGCAGCAGACAGGGGGCTATTGGAGATACGCAGTATTTT. Its protein is CASSRQGAIGDTQYF.